The 4 T cell receptor beta chains below all came from one sample that was sequenced in a study of beta chain features in type 1 diabetes. What was sequenced were expressed TCRB transcripts, since all of the isolated RNA had been reverse transcribed. Sequenced by immunoSEQ multiplex PCR; TCRdb stores in-frame clones only, minus some. The table shows tens of thousands of clones, with 60% to 80% occurring only once. The sample comprised Tregs from blood. These receptors came from a woman aged 40-49 years in good health.

The chain is built from TRBV18 and TRBJ1-6, with 7 nucleotides matching TRBD1. Germline CDR1 and CDR2: KGHSH and LQKENI. J lost 10 bases, V lost 1 base, and 4 bases had no gene match. The CDR3 spans 14 residues. The DNA for the CDR3 is TGTGCCAGCTCACCACGGGACAGTCCCTCACCCCTCCACTTT. Translated, it gives CASSPRDSPSPLHF.

The genes are TRBV6-1 and TRBJ1-4; D is uncertain. Trimming removed 3 bases at V and 3 bases at J, with 8 bases between. From germline, CDR1 is MNHNS and CDR2 SASEGT. CDR3 size: 14 residues. Here the CDR3 reads CASSDVRANEKLFF. CDR3 in DNA: TGTGCCAGCAGTGATGTAAGAGCTAATGAAAAACTGTTTTTT.

The chain uses TRBV29-1 and TRBJ1-4; 7 bases match TRBD1. Looked up from germline, CDR1 is SQVTM and CDR2 is ANQGSEA. The V and J ends lost 6 bases and 1 base, in that order; junction bases with no gene match: 2. The CDR3 is made up of 13 amino acids. Here the CDR3 DNA reads TGCAGCGTGGGGGACAGAACTAATGAAAAACTGTTTTTT. Amino acids: CSVGDRTNEKLFF.

The gene calls are TRBV5-1 and TRBJ2-1; TRBD2 is a possible D gene (5 bases). Per germline, CDR1 SGHRS and CDR2 YFSETQ. The V gene lost 4 bases and the J gene lost 7 bases, with 15 bases spanning the gap. The CDR3 has 14 residues. As DNA, the CDR3 is TGCGCCAGCAGCCGGGAACGGTCTGGAAATGAGCAGTTCTTC. Its translation is CASSRERSGNEQFF.